One sample yielded the 8 T cell receptor beta chains listed below, sequenced in a study of CD8 T cells in Susac syndrome. Reverse transcription of roughly 0.45 to 1 ug RNA used random hexamers. TCRdb re-analysed the immunoSEQ multiplex PCR reads in MiXCR, keeping a single row per CDR3 protein. Here the sample spans about 400,000 distinct CDR3 sequences, 85% being singletons. Source material: CD8+ T cells from PBMCs. The receptors come from a human donor with multiple sclerosis.

The CDR3 DNA follows: TGCAGCTTCAGACTGATGAACACTGAAGCTTTCTTT. Amino acids: CSFRLMNTEAFF. The chain has TRBV29-1 and TRBJ1-1; D remains unclear. V gave up 8 bases and J gave up 0 bases, with 10 bases separating them. The CDR3 is made up of 12 amino acids. Germline CDR1 is SQVTM and CDR2 is ANQGSEA.

The chain links TRBV12-3 or TRBV12-4 to TRBJ1-5; perhaps TRBD1 as D (6 bases). The CDR3 runs to 13 residues. V shed 6 bases and J shed 7 bases, with 13 bases lying between them. CDR3 bases: TGTGCCAGCAGCAAACAGGGAACGCAGCCCCAGCATTTT. Translated, it gives CASSKQGTQPQHF.

The rearrangement links TRBV20-1 to TRBJ2-7; no clear D gene. This CDR3 comprises 12 residues. Deletions cut 3 bases from V and 3 bases from J, with 9 bases between. Germline CDR1 is DFQATT and CDR2 is SNEGSKA (reference sequence). CDR3 nucleotides: TGCAGTGCTAGGGGCCAGAGCTACGAGCAGTACTTC. Encoded protein: CSARGQSYEQYF.

The genes are TRBV30 and TRBJ1-1; D is perhaps TRBD1 (5 bases). The V gene's germline CDR1 is GTSNPN and CDR2 SVGIG (reference sequence). V gave up 4 bases and J gave up 4 bases, with 16 bases separating them. This CDR3 has 14 residues. DNA of the CDR3: TGTGCCTGGACCGTCGGGGCAGGATCCACTGAAGCTTTCTTT. Its translation is CAWTVGAGSTEAFF.

This rearrangement joins TRBV10-1 to TRBJ2-1, with 12 nucleotides matching TRBD2. CDR3 length: 22 residues. Losses at the gene ends were 5 bases for V and 0 bases for J; bases not matched to a gene: 20. Germline V lookup: CDR1 WNHNN, CDR2 SYGVQD (reference sequence). CDR3 amino acids: CASSPTSGRITGGANSYNEQFF. The CDR3 DNA follows: TGCGCCAGCAGTCCTACTAGCGGGAGGATCACTGGGGGGGCTAACTCCTACAATGAGCAGTTCTTC.

The chain employs TRBV7-9 and TRBJ2-5; tentatively, D is TRBD2 (5 bases). This CDR3 region has 13 residues. Deletions cut 4 bases from V and 5 bases from J, with 11 bases between. Germline V gives CDR1 SEHNR, CDR2 FQNEAQ (reference sequence). As DNA, the CDR3 is TGTGCCAGCAGCTCAGCTAGCTCGGAGACCCAGTACTTC. Amino acid sequence: CASSSASSETQYF.

The CDR3 nucleotides are TGCGCCAGCAGCTTTGACAGGGAAGCTAGCACAGATACGCAGTATTTT. Its protein is CASSFDREASTDTQYF. The chain recombines TRBV5-1 with TRBJ2-3, with TRBD1 identical over 7 bases. V dropped 2 bases and J dropped 0; count of bases not matched to a gene: 6. CDR1 is SGHRS and CDR2 is YFSETQ in the germline V gene. The CDR3 sequence is 16 residues long.

This clonotype was counted once. The chain couples TRBV2 to TRBJ2-7; 8 bases line up with TRBD1. The CDR3 is made up of 15 amino acids. J lost 3 bases, V lost 5 bases, and 9 bases had no gene match. Per the germline V gene, CDR1 is SNHLY and CDR2 is FYNNEI. The CDR3 bases are TGTGCCAGCAGTATAGGACAGGGTACCGGCTACGAGCAGTACTTC. It is translated as CASSIGQGTGYEQYF.